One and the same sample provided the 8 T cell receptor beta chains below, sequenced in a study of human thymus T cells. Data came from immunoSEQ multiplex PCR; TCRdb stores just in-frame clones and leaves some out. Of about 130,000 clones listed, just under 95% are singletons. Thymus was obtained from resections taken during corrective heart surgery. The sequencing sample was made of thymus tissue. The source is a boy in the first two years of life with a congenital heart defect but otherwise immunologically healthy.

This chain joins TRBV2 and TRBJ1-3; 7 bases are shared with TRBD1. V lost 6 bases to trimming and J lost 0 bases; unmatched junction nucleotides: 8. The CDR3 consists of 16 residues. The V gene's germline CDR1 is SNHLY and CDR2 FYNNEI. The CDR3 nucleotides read TGTGCCAGCAGAACCGTGGGGACAGCCTCTGGAAACACCATATATTTT. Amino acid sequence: CASRTVGTASGNTIYF.

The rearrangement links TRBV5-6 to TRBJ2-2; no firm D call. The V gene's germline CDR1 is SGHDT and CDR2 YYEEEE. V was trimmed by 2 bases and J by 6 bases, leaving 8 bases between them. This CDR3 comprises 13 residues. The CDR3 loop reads CASSFPLSGELFF. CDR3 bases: TGTGCCAGCAGCTTCCCGCTCTCCGGGGAGCTGTTTTTT.

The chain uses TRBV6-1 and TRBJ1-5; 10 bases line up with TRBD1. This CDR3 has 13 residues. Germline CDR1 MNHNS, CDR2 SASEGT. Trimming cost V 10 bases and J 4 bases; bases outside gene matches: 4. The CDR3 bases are TGTGCCACCTGGGACAGGGGAAATCAGCCCCAGCATTTT. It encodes CATWDRGNQPQHF.

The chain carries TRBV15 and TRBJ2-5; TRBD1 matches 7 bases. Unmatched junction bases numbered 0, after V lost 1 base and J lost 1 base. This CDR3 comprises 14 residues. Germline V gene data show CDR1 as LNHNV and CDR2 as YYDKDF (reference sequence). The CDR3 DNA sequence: TGTGCCACCAGCAGAGGGACAGGCCAAGAGACCCAGTACTTC. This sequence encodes CATSRGTGQETQYF.

CDR3 sequence (DNA): TGTGCCATCAGTGATAAGAATCCGAACACTGAAGCTTTCTTT. Its translation is CAISDKNPNTEAFF. The chain joins TRBV10-3 to TRBJ1-1; no clear D. Germline V gene data show CDR1 as ENHRY and CDR2 as SYGVKD. The CDR3 has 14 amino acids. V was pared by 3 bases and J by 1 base, with 9 bases between.

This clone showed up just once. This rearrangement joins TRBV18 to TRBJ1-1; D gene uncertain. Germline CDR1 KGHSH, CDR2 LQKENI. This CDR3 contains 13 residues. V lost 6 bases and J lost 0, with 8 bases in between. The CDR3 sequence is CASSAGMNTEAFF. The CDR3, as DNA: TGTGCCAGCTCCGCGGGAATGAACACTGAAGCTTTCTTT.

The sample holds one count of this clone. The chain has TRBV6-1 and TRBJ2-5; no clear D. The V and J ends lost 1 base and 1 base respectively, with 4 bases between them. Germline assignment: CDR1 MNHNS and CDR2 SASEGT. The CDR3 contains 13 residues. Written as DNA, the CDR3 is TGTGCCAGCAGTGAAGGGATCCAAGAGACCCAGTACTTC. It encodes CASSEGIQETQYF.

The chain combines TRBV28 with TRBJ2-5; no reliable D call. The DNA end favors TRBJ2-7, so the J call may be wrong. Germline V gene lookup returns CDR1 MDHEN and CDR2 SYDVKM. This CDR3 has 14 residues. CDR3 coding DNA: TGTGCCAGCAGTTTCCCCAGGTCTAGAGACGAGCAGTACTTC. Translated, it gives CASSFPRSRDEQYF.